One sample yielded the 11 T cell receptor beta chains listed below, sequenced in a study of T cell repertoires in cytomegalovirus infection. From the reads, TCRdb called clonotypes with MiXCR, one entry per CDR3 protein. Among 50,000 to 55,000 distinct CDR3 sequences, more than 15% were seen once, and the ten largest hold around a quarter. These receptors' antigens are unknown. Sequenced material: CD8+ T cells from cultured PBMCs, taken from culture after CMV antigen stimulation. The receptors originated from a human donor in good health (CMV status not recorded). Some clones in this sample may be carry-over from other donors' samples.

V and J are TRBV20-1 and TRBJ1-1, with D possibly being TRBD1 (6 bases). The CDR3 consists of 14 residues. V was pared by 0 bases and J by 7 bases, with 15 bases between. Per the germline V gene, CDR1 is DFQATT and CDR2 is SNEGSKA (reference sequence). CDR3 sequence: CSARDNLQGGEAFF. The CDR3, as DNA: TGCAGTGCTAGAGATAACTTACAGGGTGGTGAAGCTTTCTTT.

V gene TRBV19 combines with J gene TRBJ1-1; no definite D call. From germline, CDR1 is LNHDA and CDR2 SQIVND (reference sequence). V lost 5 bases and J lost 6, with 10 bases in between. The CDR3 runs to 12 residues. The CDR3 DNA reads TGTGCCAGTAGTCCCGACGCCGCTGAAGCTTTCTTT. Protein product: CASSPDAAEAFF. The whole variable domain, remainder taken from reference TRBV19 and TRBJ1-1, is DGGITQSPKYLFRKEGQNVTLSCEQNLNHDAMYWYRQDPGQGLRLIYYSQIVNDFQKGDIAEGYSVSREKKESFPLTVTSAQKNPTAFYLCASSPDAAEAFFGQGTRLTVV.

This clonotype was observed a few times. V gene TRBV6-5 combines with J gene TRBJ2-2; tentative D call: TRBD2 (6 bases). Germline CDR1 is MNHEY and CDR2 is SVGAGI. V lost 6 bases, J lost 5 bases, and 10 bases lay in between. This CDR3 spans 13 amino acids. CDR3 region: CASRTGRTGELFF. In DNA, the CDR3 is TGTGCCAGCAGGACGGGGAGGACCGGGGAGCTGTTTTTT.

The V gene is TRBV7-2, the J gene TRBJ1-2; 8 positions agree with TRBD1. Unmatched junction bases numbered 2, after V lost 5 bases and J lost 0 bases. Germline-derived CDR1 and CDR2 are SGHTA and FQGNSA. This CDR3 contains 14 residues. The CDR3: CASSPTGANYGYTF. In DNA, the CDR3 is TGTGCCAGCAGCCCGACAGGGGCTAACTATGGCTACACCTTC.

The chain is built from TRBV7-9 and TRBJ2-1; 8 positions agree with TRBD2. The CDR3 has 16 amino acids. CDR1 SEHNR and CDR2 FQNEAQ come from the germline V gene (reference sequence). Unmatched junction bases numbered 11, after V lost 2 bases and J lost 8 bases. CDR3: CASSLRGSGSLDEQFF. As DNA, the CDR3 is TGTGCCAGCAGCTTAAGGGGGAGCGGGAGTCTGGATGAGCAGTTCTTC.

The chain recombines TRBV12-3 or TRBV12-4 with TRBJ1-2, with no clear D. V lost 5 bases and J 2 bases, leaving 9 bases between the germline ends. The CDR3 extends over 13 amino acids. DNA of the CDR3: TGTGCCAGCAGTCGGGCCTTAAACTATGGCTACACCTTC. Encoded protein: CASSRALNYGYTF.

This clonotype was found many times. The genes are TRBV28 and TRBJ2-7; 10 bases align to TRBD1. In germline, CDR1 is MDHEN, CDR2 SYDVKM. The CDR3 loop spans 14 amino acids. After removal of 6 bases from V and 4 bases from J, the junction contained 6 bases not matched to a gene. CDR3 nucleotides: TGTGCCAGCAGAGCCCCGGACAGGGGGTACGAGCAGTACTTC. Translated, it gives CASRAPDRGYEQYF. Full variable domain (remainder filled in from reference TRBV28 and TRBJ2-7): DVKVTQSSRYLVKRTGEKVFLECVQDMDHENMFWYRQDPGLGLRLIYFSYDVKMKEKGDIPEGYSVSREKKERFSLILESASTNQTSMYLCASRAPDRGYEQYFGPGTRLTVT.

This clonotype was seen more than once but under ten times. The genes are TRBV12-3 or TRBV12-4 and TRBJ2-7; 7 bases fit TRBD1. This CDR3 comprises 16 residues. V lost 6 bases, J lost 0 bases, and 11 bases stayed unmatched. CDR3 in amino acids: CASSLYRQGPSYEQYF. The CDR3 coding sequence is TGTGCCAGCAGCCTGTACCGACAGGGACCCTCCTACGAGCAGTACTTC.

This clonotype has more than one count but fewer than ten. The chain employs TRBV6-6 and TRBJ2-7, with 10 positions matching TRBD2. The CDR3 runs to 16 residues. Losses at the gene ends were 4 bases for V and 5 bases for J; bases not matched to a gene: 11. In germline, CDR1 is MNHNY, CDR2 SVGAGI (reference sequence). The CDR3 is CASSLPPLAGEHEQYF. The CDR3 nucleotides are TGTGCCAGCAGTTTACCCCCGCTAGCGGGAGAACACGAGCAGTACTTC.

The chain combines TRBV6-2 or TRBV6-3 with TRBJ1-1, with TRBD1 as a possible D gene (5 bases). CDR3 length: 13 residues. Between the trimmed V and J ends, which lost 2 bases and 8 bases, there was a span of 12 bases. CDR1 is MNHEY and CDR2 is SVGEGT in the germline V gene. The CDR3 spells CASSYGRGREAFF. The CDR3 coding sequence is TGTGCCAGCAGTTACGGTCGGGGCAGGGAAGCTTTCTTT.

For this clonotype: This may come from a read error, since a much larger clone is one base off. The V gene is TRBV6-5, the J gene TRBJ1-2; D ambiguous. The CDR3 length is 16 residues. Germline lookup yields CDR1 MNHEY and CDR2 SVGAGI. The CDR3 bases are TGTGCCAGCAGTTACTCTGGTCGGTCAGGAGACTATAGCTACACCTTC. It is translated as CASSYSGRSGDYSYTF.